The 9 T cell receptor beta chains in this list originate from one sample, sequenced in a study of response to subunit inactivated influenza vaccine (dated by TCRdb to the late 2010s). The library was produced with RT-PCR. Sequenced on an Illumina HiSeq 2500. TCRdb took the public reads, trimmed them with fastp at Q25, ran MiXCR for clone calling and kept in-frame beta chains. Rows matching on CDR3 protein sequence are summarized as one entry with the most common DNA and genes. In this sample the table shows roughly 500,000 distinct CDR3 sequences, under 30% of which occur a single time. Of the sample, 2.5% to 3% falls within the top ten clones. These sequences were also reported in another study, on T cells expressing NK-cell markers. As that second study puts it: TCR beta cDNA libraries were made by 5'RACE template switching that added a universal primer site and unique molecular identifiers.

Sequencing was performed on CD4+ T cells sorted from PBMCs, taken approximately 13 days after vaccination. These receptors originate from a man aged 50 to 60 who received an inactivated influenza vaccine. Donor details come from another sample of the same person, matched by shared clones.

This clonotype was recorded only once. This chain joins TRBV2 and TRBJ1-6; D is ambiguous. The CDR3 totals 11 residues. The germline CDR1 and CDR2 sequences are SNHLY and FYNNEI. V was cut by 4 bases and J by 9 bases, with 4 bases left in between. CDR3: CASSGSSPLHF. CDR3 DNA sequence: TGTGCCAGCAGTGGGAGTTCACCCCTCCACTTT.

J is TRBJ2-1 and V is TRBV5-1, with a weak D call TRBD2 (6 bases). Per the germline V gene, CDR1 is SGHRS and CDR2 is YFSETQ. The CDR3 length is 15 residues. V lost 5 bases and J lost 4, with 16 bases in between. The CDR3 DNA reads TGCGCCAGCAGAGGAGGGGCCCAGGGATACAATGAGCAGTTCTTC. Protein sequence: CASRGGAQGYNEQFF.

This clonotype was found a few times. J is TRBJ2-1 and V is TRBV12-5; 12 nucleotides match TRBD2. Germline V gene sequence: CDR1 LGHNT, CDR2 FRNRAP. The V and J ends lost 2 bases and 8 bases, in that order; junction bases with no gene match: 7. The CDR3 has 16 amino acids. CDR3 coding DNA: TGTGCTAGTGGTTTGAAGACTAGCGGGAGAAGACATGAGCAGTTCTTC. Residues: CASGLKTSGRRHEQFF.

This clonotype was seen a few times. This chain uses TRBV18 with TRBJ2-2; no reliable D call. V lost 6 bases, J lost 3 bases, and 14 bases lay in between. CDR3 length: 15 residues. Germline V gene lookup returns CDR1 KGHSH and CDR2 LQKENI. Here the CDR3 reads CASSPSPSDTGELFF. The CDR3 DNA follows: TGTGCCAGCTCCCCCTCCCCATCGGACACCGGGGAGCTGTTTTTT.

This clonotype was seen repeatedly, ten times or more. This chain connects TRBV5-7 to TRBJ2-7, with D maybe TRBD1 (6 bases). TRBV5-7 is sorted into the ORF group, with uncertain function. The CDR3 runs to 18 residues. With 0 bases removed from V and 6 bases from J, the gap between germline ends came to 25 bases. The CDR3 loop reads CASSLVFRNTGTGPEQYF. The CDR3 DNA reads as TGTGCCAGCAGCTTGGTTTTTAGGAACACAGGGACGGGGCCCGAGCAGTACTTC.

This clonotype has just a few counts. This chain uses TRBV5-1 with TRBJ1-2; 7 bases are shared with TRBD1. CDR1 SGHRS and CDR2 YFSETQ come from the germline V gene. The ends lost 1 base at V and 8 bases at J; junction bases unmatched: 5. The CDR3 runs 13 residues. The CDR3: CASSLQGDFGYTF. The CDR3 DNA sequence: TGCGCCAGCAGCTTGCAGGGGGACTTCGGCTACACCTTC.

This clonotype was seen a few times. V gene TRBV12-3 or TRBV12-4 combines with J gene TRBJ1-1; TRBD1 aligns across 7 bases. V dropped 7 bases and J dropped 3; count of bases not matched to a gene: 2. The CDR3 covers 12 residues. CDR3: CASNQGDTEAFF. CDR3 coding DNA: TGTGCCAGCAACCAGGGGGACACTGAAGCTTTCTTT.

The rearrangement joins TRBV7-2 to TRBJ2-5; the D gene is possibly TRBD1 (6 bases). This CDR3 is 16 amino acids long. The germline CDR1 and CDR2 sequences are SGHTA and FQGNSA. With 1 base removed from V and 2 bases from J, the gap between germline ends came to 14 bases. Written as DNA, the CDR3 is TGTGCCAGCAGCTTAGGGGCATCCCAGGGGCAAGAGACCCAGTACTTC. This gives the protein CASSLGASQGQETQYF.

The chain carries TRBV6-5 and TRBJ2-2; D might be TRBD2 (6 bases). The germline gives CDR1 MNHEY, CDR2 SVGAGI. The CDR3 is 15 amino acids. V lost 2 bases and J lost 2, with 9 bases in between. The CDR3 DNA sequence: TGTGCCAGCAGTTACACGGGGGTTAACACCGGGGAGCTGTTTTTT. It encodes CASSYTGVNTGELFF.